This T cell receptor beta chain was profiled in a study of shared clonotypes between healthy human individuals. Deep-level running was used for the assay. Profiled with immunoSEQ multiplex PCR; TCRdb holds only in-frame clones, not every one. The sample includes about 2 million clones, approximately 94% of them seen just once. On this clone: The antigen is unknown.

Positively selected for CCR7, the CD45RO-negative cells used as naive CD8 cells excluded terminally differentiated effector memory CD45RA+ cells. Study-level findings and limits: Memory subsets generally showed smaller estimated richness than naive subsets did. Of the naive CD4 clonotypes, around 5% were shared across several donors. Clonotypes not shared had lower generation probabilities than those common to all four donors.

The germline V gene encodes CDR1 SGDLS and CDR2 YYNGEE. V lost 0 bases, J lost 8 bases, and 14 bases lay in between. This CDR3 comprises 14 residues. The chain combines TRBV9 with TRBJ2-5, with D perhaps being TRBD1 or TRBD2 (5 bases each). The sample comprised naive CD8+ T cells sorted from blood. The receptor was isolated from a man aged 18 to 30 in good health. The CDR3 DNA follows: TGTGCCAGCAGCGTAGGCATCGGGGCTGGAACCCAGTACTTC. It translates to CASSVGIGAGTQYF.